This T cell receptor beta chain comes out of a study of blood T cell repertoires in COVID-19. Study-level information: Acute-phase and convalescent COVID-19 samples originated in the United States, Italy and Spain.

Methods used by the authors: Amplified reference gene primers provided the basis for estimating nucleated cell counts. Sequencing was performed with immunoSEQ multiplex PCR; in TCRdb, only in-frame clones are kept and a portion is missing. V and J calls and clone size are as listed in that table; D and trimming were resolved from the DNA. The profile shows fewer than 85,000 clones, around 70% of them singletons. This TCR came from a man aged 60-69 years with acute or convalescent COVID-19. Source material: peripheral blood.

CDR3 in DNA: TGTGCCAGCAGCTTAGTACAGGACTATGGCTACACCTTC. Amino acids: CASSLVQDYGYTF. This sequence joins TRBV7-9 and TRBJ1-2; D is possibly TRBD1 (5 bases). The germline V gene encodes CDR1 SEHNR and CDR2 FQNEAQ (reference sequence). The CDR3 loop spans 13 amino acids. Trimming shortened V by 1 base and J by 3 bases, and 6 bases separated the two germline ends.